A single sample is the source of the 24 T cell receptor beta chains below, sequenced in a study of blood T cell repertoires in COVID-19. Repertoires were generated with immunoSEQ multiplex PCR, while TCRdb's copy carries only in-frame clones and drops some. The data hold 50,000 or so clones, with less than 90% observed a single time. The sequenced sample was peripheral blood. Every receptor here comes from a man aged 45-65 years with acute or convalescent COVID-19.

The chain links TRBV28 to TRBJ2-7; 11 nucleotides match TRBD2. Germline-derived CDR1 and CDR2 are MDHEN and SYDVKM. The CDR3 contains 15 residues. The V segment lost 2 bases and the J segment 4 bases; nucleotides outside the gene matches: 4. The CDR3 spells CASSLRPSGRYEQYF. CDR3 in DNA: TGTGCCAGCAGTTTACGCCCTAGCGGGAGGTACGAGCAGTACTTC.

The V gene is TRBV6-5, the J gene TRBJ1-3; TRBD1 matches at 8 bases. Trimming removed 6 bases from V and 4 bases from J; junction bases left unmatched: 2. Germline values: CDR1 MNHEY, CDR2 SVGAGI. The CDR3 loop spans 13 amino acids. The CDR3 sequence is CASSRTGGNTIYF. CDR3 nucleotides: TGTGCCAGCAGCCGGACAGGGGGAAACACCATATATTTT.

The rearrangement uses TRBV5-6 and TRBJ1-4; no clear D gene. This CDR3 comprises 16 residues. The germline V and J ends were trimmed by 1 base and 7 bases, with 17 bases remaining between them. From germline, CDR1 is SGHDT and CDR2 YYEEEE. CDR3 DNA: TGTGCCAGCAGCTTGAGTCGGGGAATAGTTGGTGAAAAACTGTTTTTT. It translates to CASSLSRGIVGEKLFF. Full variable domain (outside the CDR3, taken from reference TRBV5-6 and TRBJ1-4): DAGVTQSPTHLIKTRGQQVTLRCSPKSGHDTVSWYQQALGQGPQFIFQYYEEEERQRGNFPDRFSGHQFPNYSSELNVNALLLGDSALYLCASSLSRGIVGEKLFFGSGTQLSVL.

The J gene is TRBJ1-1, the V gene TRBV18; no clear D gene. Germline V gene sequence: CDR1 KGHSH, CDR2 LQKENI. The V and J ends lost 2 bases and 4 bases respectively, with 14 bases between them. This CDR3 comprises 15 residues. CDR3 nucleotides: TGTGCCAGCTCACCAGGGAGAGGCGTGAGCACTGAAGCTTTCTTT. Its translation: CASSPGRGVSTEAFF.

This clone is a singleton in its sample. The chain couples TRBV27 to TRBJ2-5; 7 bases line up with TRBD2. The CDR3 has 14 residues. Germline loops: CDR1 MNHEY, CDR2 SMNVEV (reference sequence). The trim removed 5 bases at V and 5 bases at J, leaving 8 bases unmatched. The CDR3, as DNA: TGTGCCAGCAGTCGTTGGGGAGGGCCGGAGACCCAGTACTTC. This codes for CASSRWGGPETQYF.

This chain uses TRBV9 with TRBJ2-3, with 8 bases that match TRBD2. J gave up 2 bases and V 0 bases, and 5 bases lay outside the gene matches. The CDR3 has 16 amino acids. Germline V gene data show CDR1 as SGDLS and CDR2 as YYNGEE. In DNA, the CDR3 is TGTGCCAGCAGCGTAGAGGCGGGGGGAACCACAGATACGCAGTATTTT. Protein: CASSVEAGGTTDTQYF.

V and J are TRBV4-1 and TRBJ2-2; maybe TRBD2 (5 bases). CDR1 and CDR2 from the germline V gene are MGHRA and YSYEKL. V was trimmed by 0 bases and J by 3 bases, leaving 20 bases between them. This CDR3 comprises 19 residues. CDR3 region: CASSQDVLRAKSHTGELFF. The CDR3 DNA is TGCGCCAGCAGCCAAGACGTTTTGAGGGCGAAGAGTCACACCGGGGAGCTGTTTTTT.

The count of this clone is one. The V gene is TRBV5-6, the J gene TRBJ1-3; 10 bases match TRBD1. CDR1 SGHDT and CDR2 YYEEEE come from the germline V gene. With V trimmed by 3 bases and J by 1 base, 4 bases remained unmatched. This CDR3 region has 16 residues. CDR3 coding DNA: TGTGCCAGCAGCTGGGGGACAGGGGAGTCTGGAAACACCATATATTTT. It encodes CASSWGTGESGNTIYF.

The rearrangement uses TRBV7-2 and TRBJ2-3, with 11 nucleotides matching TRBD1. Germline V gene data show CDR1 as SGHTA and CDR2 as FQGNSA. The CDR3 spans 14 residues. V trimming: 10 bases; J trimming: 2 bases; junction bases outside the gene matches: 5. CDR3 protein: CANGQGAYTDTQYF. The CDR3 coding sequence is TGTGCCAACGGACAGGGGGCATACACAGATACGCAGTATTTT. Filled out from reference TRBV7-2 and TRBJ2-3, the complete variable domain reads GAGVSQSPSNKVTEKGKDVELRCDPISGHTALYWYRQSLGQGLEFLIYFQGNSAPDKSGLPSDRFSAERTGGSVSTLTIQRTQQEDSAVYLCANGQGAYTDTQYFGPGTRLTVL.

The J gene is TRBJ2-5, the V gene TRBV11-3, with 7 bases that match TRBD2. Per the germline V gene, CDR1 is SGHNT and CDR2 is YENEEA. With 5 bases clipped from V and 0 bases from J, the junction kept 6 bases outside the gene matches. The CDR3 extends over 15 amino acids. The CDR3 region has the DNA TGTGCCAGCAGCCCGGGGGGACGGGACCAAGAGACCCAGTACTTC. Its protein is CASSPGGRDQETQYF. The full variable domain, rest sourced from reference TRBV11-3 and TRBJ2-5, is EAGVVQSPRYKIIEKKQPVAFWCNPISGHNTLYWYLQNLGQGPELLIRYENEEAVDDSQLPKDRFSAERLKGVDSTLKIQPAELGDSAVYLCASSPGGRDQETQYFGPGTRLLVL.

V usage is TRBV10-1 and J usage is TRBJ2-3; 10 bases agree with TRBD2. Trimming removed 2 bases from V and 5 bases from J; junction bases left unmatched: 7. The germline V gene encodes CDR1 WNHNN and CDR2 SYGVQD (reference sequence). This CDR3 contains 16 residues. Here the CDR3 DNA reads TGCGCCAGCAGTGAGCGCGGGACTAGCGAAGGAGATACGCAGTATTTT. Translating it yields CASSERGTSEGDTQYF.

This rearrangement joins TRBV6-6 to TRBJ2-7; 7 bases align to TRBD1. V lost 4 bases to trimming and J lost 2 bases; unmatched junction nucleotides: 5. Germline CDR1 reads MNHNY; CDR2 reads SVGAGI (reference sequence). This CDR3 region has 14 residues. CDR3 DNA sequence: TGTGCCAGCAGTTTGCCGGGACAGACCTACGAGCAGTACTTC. The encoded protein is CASSLPGQTYEQYF.

V gene TRBV19 combines with J gene TRBJ1-6; 8 bases match TRBD1. The CDR3 is 14 amino acids. The V gene's germline CDR1 is LNHDA and CDR2 SQIVND (reference sequence). V lost 7 bases to trimming and J lost 5 bases; unmatched junction nucleotides: 4. CDR3 sequence reads: CASTMGQDNSPLHF. The CDR3 DNA follows: TGTGCCAGTACCATGGGACAGGATAATTCACCCCTCCACTTT.

This clone appeared once. The genes are TRBV5-1 and TRBJ1-3; D perhaps matches TRBD1 (6 bases). Germline V lookup: CDR1 SGHRS, CDR2 YFSETQ. The CDR3 is 15 amino acids. The V end was cut by 0 bases, the J end by 3 bases, with 10 bases between. The CDR3 sequence: CASSLGGGDGNTIYF. CDR3 bases: TGCGCCAGCAGCTTGGGAGGGGGAGATGGAAACACCATATATTTT. Drawing the rest from reference TRBV5-1 and TRBJ1-3, the complete variable domain is KAGVTQTPRYLIKTRGQQVTLSCSPISGHRSVSWYQQTPGQGLQFLFEYFSETQRNKGNFPGRFSGRQFSNSRSEMNVSTLELGDSALYLCASSLGGGDGNTIYFGEGSWLTVV.

The J gene is TRBJ1-6, the V gene TRBV18, with 9 bases that match TRBD1. With V trimmed by 3 bases and J by 1 base, 7 bases remained unmatched. Per germline, CDR1 KGHSH and CDR2 LQKENI. The CDR3 has 18 amino acids. The CDR3 here is CASSPITGGGSYNSPLHF. The CDR3 nucleotides read TGTGCCAGCTCACCCATTACAGGGGGCGGATCCTATAATTCACCCCTCCACTTT.

This rearrangement joins TRBV19 to TRBJ1-2; D perhaps matches TRBD1 (6 bases). CDR1 and CDR2 (germline): LNHDA, SQIVND (reference sequence). The V end lost 5 bases, the J end lost 4 bases, and 14 bases lay between the germline ends. CDR3 length: 14 residues. The CDR3 protein is CASSHPNRAYGYTF. The CDR3 DNA is TGTGCCAGTAGTCACCCAAACAGGGCCTATGGCTACACCTTC.

V and J are TRBV10-3 and TRBJ1-6, with a weak D call TRBD1 (5 bases). V lost 10 bases, J lost 7 bases, and 11 bases lay in between. This CDR3 region has 12 residues. From germline, CDR1 is ENHRY and CDR2 SYGVKD. The CDR3 DNA follows: TGTGCCACAGGGCAGGGAAATTCACCCCTCCACTTT. It yields the protein CATGQGNSPLHF.

The gene calls are TRBV19 and TRBJ2-5; D might be TRBD2 (6 bases). Trimming removed 4 bases from V and 4 bases from J, with 16 bases in between. This CDR3 is built from 15 residues. Germline CDR1 reads LNHDA; CDR2 reads SQIVND (reference sequence). This CDR3 is CASSTTGRTGETQYF. For the CDR3, the DNA is TGTGCCAGTAGTACAACCGGGAGAACCGGAGAGACCCAGTACTTC. Together with reference TRBV19 and TRBJ2-5, the CDR3 gives the full variable domain: DGGITQSPKYLFRKEGQNVTLSCEQNLNHDAMYWYRQDPGQGLRLIYYSQIVNDFQKGDIAEGYSVSREKKESFPLTVTSAQKNPTAFYLCASSTTGRTGETQYFGPGTRLLVL.

This sequence joins TRBV19 and TRBJ1-1; D ambiguous. The CDR3 runs 14 residues. CDR1 is LNHDA, CDR2 SQIVND, per germline (reference sequence). V lost 1 base to trimming and J lost 1 base, with 7 bases between them. The CDR3: CASSIGAKNTEAFF. The CDR3 DNA follows: TGTGCCAGTAGTATAGGGGCTAAGAACACTGAAGCTTTCTTT.

V usage is TRBV13 and J usage is TRBJ2-3, with TRBD2 matching over 10 bases. V dropped 4 bases and J dropped 1; count of bases not matched to a gene: 2. CDR1 is PRHDT, CDR2 FYEKMQ, per germline (reference sequence). The CDR3 is 15 amino acids. CDR3 coding DNA: TGTGCCAGCAGCTCAAGCGGGAGGGGCACAGATACGCAGTATTTT. Translation: CASSSSGRGTDTQYF.

The chain employs TRBV28 and TRBJ1-1, with D perhaps TRBD1 (5 bases). CDR1 is MDHEN and CDR2 is SYDVKM in the germline V gene. This CDR3 region has 16 residues. V dropped 5 bases and J dropped 1 base, with 17 bases sitting between them. The CDR3 nucleotides are TGTGCCAGCAGTGAACCGGGGGAGGGAAAGAACACTGAAGCTTTCTTT. It yields the protein CASSEPGEGKNTEAFF.

The V call is TRBV14, the J call TRBJ2-7; possibly TRBD1 for D (7 bases). The germline V gene encodes CDR1 SGHDN and CDR2 FVKESK. The CDR3 runs to 14 residues. The V gene lost 4 bases and the J gene lost 6 bases, with 16 bases spanning the gap. The CDR3 DNA sequence: TGTGCCAGCAGCCGGAGGGGATCAGGGGGCGAGCAGTACTTC. Translation gives CASSRRGSGGEQYF.

This clone was recorded once. The chain uses TRBV5-4 and TRBJ1-2, with 9 bases fitting TRBD1. This CDR3 is built from 13 residues. With 7 bases clipped from V and 4 bases from J, the junction kept 5 bases outside the gene matches. The V gene's germline CDR1 is SGHNT and CDR2 YYREEE (reference sequence). The CDR3 DNA sequence: TGTGCCAGCGGGGGACAGGGAATCTATGGCTACACCTTC. The encoded protein is CASGGQGIYGYTF.

The chain links TRBV7-9 to TRBJ1-3; 8 bases match TRBD1. Germline V lookup: CDR1 SEHNR, CDR2 FQNEAQ (reference sequence). The CDR3 is 15 amino acids. With V trimmed by 4 bases and J by 4 bases, 6 bases remained unmatched. CDR3 coding DNA: TGTGCCAGCAGCTCTACGGACAGGGCCGGAAACACCATATATTTT. Translated, it gives CASSSTDRAGNTIYF.